The clone carrying this T cell receptor beta chain has at least ten counts. This record comes from a study of early T cells in non-severe SARS-CoV-2 infection. Across the study: Bulk RNA from unsorted whole blood was sequenced; chains were unpaired.

TCRdb reprocessed the 5' RACE reads with MiXCR, giving one entry per CDR3 protein. The data show about 80,000 distinct CDR3 sequences, around 8.7% seen once. The CDR3 consists of 16 residues. CDR1 DFQATT and CDR2 SNEGSKA come from the germline V gene (reference sequence). After removal of 0 bases from V and 3 bases from J, the junction contained 5 bases not matched to a gene. Sequenced input: whole blood. The chain couples TRBV20-1 to TRBJ2-1, with 10 bases identical to TRBD2. The source of this sequence is an adult who was a healthcare worker with PCR-confirmed SARS-CoV-2 infection or an uninfected control (not recorded which). The CDR3 nucleotides are TGCAGTGCTAGAGATCCCCTAGCGGGAGACTACAATGAGCAGTTCTTC. This gives the protein CSARDPLAGDYNEQFF.